The next 14 T cell receptor beta chains were all read from a single sample in a study of T cells expressing NK-cell markers. TCRdb reprocessed the 5' RACE reads, keeping one entry per CDR3 protein, no DNA. The sample has around 550,000 distinct CDR3 sequences; the top ten hold approximately 3.6%. The sequenced material came from blood T cells: a sorted CD56 or NKG2C T cell subset, CD4+ or CD8+ T cells, or bulk PBMC T cells (not recorded which). Receptor source: a man between 18 and 35 years old in good health.

This chain connects TRBV5-1 to TRBJ2-1; the D call from TCRdb, TRBD1, cannot be confirmed without DNA. CDR3 length: 14 amino acids. The V gene's germline CDR1 is SGHRS and CDR2 YFSETQ. This CDR3 reads CASRQTTGSNEQFF.

V gene TRBV29-1 combines with J gene TRBJ2-2; the D call of TRBD1 rests on TCRdb alone, since no DNA is present to check it. CDR3 length: 15 residues. From germline, CDR1 is SQVTM and CDR2 ANQGSEA. CDR3 residues: CSVRPGQGTPGELFF.

The V call is TRBV4-2, the J call TRBJ2-3; the TCRdb call, TRBD2, lacks DNA for checking. The CDR3 sequence is 15 residues long. Germline-derived CDR1 and CDR2 are LGHNA and YNFKEQ. Here the CDR3 reads CASSQEGLAGGTQYF.

V and J are TRBV2 and TRBJ1-6. This CDR3 contains 17 residues. From germline, CDR1 is SNHLY and CDR2 FYNNEI. CDR3 in amino acids: CASSERHPSSYNSPLHF.

The V gene is TRBV18, the J gene TRBJ2-1. The CDR3 loop spans 11 amino acids. Germline loops: CDR1 KGHSH, CDR2 LQKENI. The CDR3 sequence is CASSQTGEQFF.

The V and J genes are TRBV6-5 and TRBJ2-1; TCRdb gives TRBD2 as the D gene, but with no DNA this cannot be confirmed. There are 16 residues in the CDR3. The germline gives CDR1 MNHEY, CDR2 SVGAGI. CDR3 loop: CASSYGGLAGNNEQFF.

This chain links TRBV9 with TRBJ2-1; as DNA is missing, the TRBD2 call by TCRdb cannot be tested. CDR1 and CDR2 (germline): SGDLS, YYNGEE. The CDR3 runs to 16 residues. CDR3: CASSVRAGFPYNEQFF.

This chain uses TRBV4-3 with TRBJ2-1; TCRdb returns TRBD1, unconfirmable since there is no DNA. CDR1 and CDR2 from the germline V gene are LGHNA and YSLEER. This CDR3 contains 15 residues. The CDR3 reads CASSQNVRTGGEQFF.

The chain employs TRBV14 and TRBJ2-7; TCRdb names TRBD2, which stays unverified in the absence of DNA. The CDR3 runs to 15 residues. The V gene's germline CDR1 is SGHDN and CDR2 FVKESK. The CDR3 sequence: CASSQSPDLASEQYF.

The rearrangement uses TRBV20-1 and TRBJ2-2; TCRdb's D gene call, TRBD2, goes unchecked for lack of DNA. There are 14 residues in the CDR3. Per the germline V gene, CDR1 is DFQATT and CDR2 is SNEGSKA (reference sequence). This CDR3 is CRPGTSGSTGELFF.

The chain joins TRBV12-3 or TRBV12-4 to TRBJ2-1; TCRdb's D call, TRBD2, is unchecked because there is no DNA. This CDR3 is 15 amino acids long. CDR3 residues: CASSFLAGGQGEQFF.

This rearrangement joins TRBV20-1 to TRBJ2-5; the TCRdb call, TRBD1, lacks DNA for checking. The CDR3 is 13 residues long. Per germline, CDR1 DFQATT and CDR2 SNEGSKA (reference sequence). The CDR3: CSAPPGVGETQYF.

The V and J genes are TRBV18 and TRBJ1-1. Germline V gene lookup returns CDR1 KGHSH and CDR2 LQKENI. CDR3 size: 13 residues. CDR3 loop: CASSGSRASEAFF.

The genes are TRBV27 and TRBJ2-1; TCRdb reports TRBD2, a call that lacks DNA to check it against. This CDR3 has 14 amino acids. The V gene's germline CDR1 is MNHEY and CDR2 SMNVEV (reference sequence). Here the CDR3 reads CASSPLDVEAEQFF.